The T cell receptor beta chain described here comes from a study of T cells in Graves' hyperthyroidism and ophthalmopathy. Study information: Peripheral blood samples were taken at initial diagnosis, prior to any treatment.

The table lists this clonotype with many counts. Germline and junction disagree at one end, which may indicate a read error. Amplification of TCR beta CDR3 regions was performed using RNA transcripts as template. The study used the HTBI primer set for a first-round RT-PCR of the TCR CDR3. TCRdb re-derived calls from the multiplex PCR reads in MiXCR, one entry per CDR3 protein. The sample carries around 700,000 distinct CDR3 sequences, roughly 20% recorded once. Germline V gives CDR1 SGHNT, CDR2 YENEEA. The CDR3 contains 14 residues. The study excluded patients with uncontrolled infection, other autoimmune disease, pregnancy or lactation. Every diagnosis used clinical symptoms, serum thyroxine and TRAb, thyroid ultrasound and orbital computed tomography.

The rearrangement uses TRBV11-3 and TRBJ1-1, with TRBD1 as a possible D gene (6 bases). This receptor was taken from a woman between 45 and 60 years old with Graves' hyperthyroidism that later progressed to Graves' ophthalmopathy. The specimen sequenced was blood. Here the CDR3 DNA reads TGCGCCAGCAGCCCTGGGGGGCAGAACACTGAAGCTTTCTTT. This translates into CASSPGGQNTEAFF.